The T cell receptor beta chain under discussion was sequenced for a study of blood T cell repertoires in COVID-19. The CDR3 length is 19 residues. Germline CDR1 and CDR2: SGHNT and YENEEA. Trimming at V came to 1 base and at J to 0 bases, leaving 8 bases not matched to a gene. The count of this clone is one. Measured with immunoSEQ multiplex PCR; TCRdb has only the in-frame clones, and not every one. This table has about 69,000 clones, 90% appearing once. Sequenced material: peripheral blood. This TCR was recovered from a woman aged 18-30 years with acute or convalescent COVID-19. The V gene is TRBV11-3, the J gene TRBJ1-4, with 10 nucleotides matching TRBD1. The CDR3 here is CASSLVGTGVRTTNEKLFF. The DNA for the CDR3 is TGTGCCAGCAGCTTAGTCGGGACAGGGGTTAGGACAACTAATGAAAAACTGTTTTTT.